The 15 T cell receptor beta chains listed next were all sequenced from one sample in a study of T cell repertoires in cytomegalovirus infection. MiXCR, applied by TCRdb to the reads, yields one record per CDR3 protein. Among some 450,000 distinct CDR3 sequences, approximately 33% were seen once, and the ten largest hold approximately 15%. The sequenced material came from PBMCs. Receptors were obtained from a human donor in good health (CMV status not recorded). Some clones in this sample may be carry-over from other donors' samples.

With respect to this clonotype: Just one base apart from a much larger clone, this may be a read error. The V gene is TRBV7-2, the J gene TRBJ1-2; D ambiguous. CDR3 length equals 14 residues. With 5 bases removed from V and 8 bases from J, the gap between germline ends came to 18 bases. Germline V CDR1 and CDR2: SGHTA, FQGNSA. The CDR3 sequence: CASSQRNRLRGYTF. The DNA of the CDR3 is TGTGCCAGCAGCCAACGGAACCGCCTGCGGGGCTACACCTTC.

V gene TRBV20-1 combines with J gene TRBJ2-7; D uncertain. With 5 bases removed from V and 0 bases from J, the gap between germline ends came to 11 bases. From germline, CDR1 is DFQATT and CDR2 SNEGSKA (reference sequence). CDR3 size: 13 residues. The CDR3: CSAGRGISYEQYF. The CDR3 bases are TGCAGTGCTGGACGAGGTATCTCCTACGAGCAGTACTTC.

This clonotype was seen a handful of times. The rearrangement links TRBV4-2 to TRBJ1-1; tentatively, D is TRBD1 (6 bases). Germline CDR1 is LGHNA and CDR2 is YNFKEQ. Trimming took off 0 bases at V and 1 base at J, with 9 bases between the two ends. CDR3 length: 15 residues. CDR3 in DNA: TGTGCCAGCAGCCAAGAATACAGGGCGAACACTGAAGCTTTCTTT. It specifies CASSQEYRANTEAFF.

In this sample, this clonotype turned up many times. The V call is TRBV7-2, the J call TRBJ1-2; D call uncertain. There are 13 residues in the CDR3. Between the trimmed V and J ends, which lost 1 base and 7 bases, there was a span of 10 bases. Germline CDR1 is SGHTA and CDR2 is FQGNSA. The CDR3 here is CASSLEQAGGYTF. The CDR3 DNA follows: TGTGCCAGCAGCTTAGAGCAGGCGGGTGGCTACACCTTC.

This chain links TRBV5-5 with TRBJ1-5, with TRBD1 as a possible D gene (6 bases). The V gene lost 7 bases and the J gene lost 4 bases, with 12 bases spanning the gap. Looked up from germline, CDR1 is SGHKS and CDR2 is YYEKEE (reference sequence). The CDR3 extends over 13 amino acids. CDR3 residues: CASQPQGNQPQHF. Here the CDR3 DNA reads TGTGCCAGCCAACCCCAGGGGAATCAGCCCCAGCATTTT.

There are a few counts of this clonotype. The gene calls are TRBV4-3 and TRBJ2-7; 8 nucleotides line up with TRBD2. Per the germline V gene, CDR1 is LGHNA and CDR2 is YSLEER. V lost 0 bases and J lost 0; bases outside the gene matches: 10. The CDR3 is made up of 18 amino acids. CDR3 residues: CASSQDSAGTRGSYEQYF. DNA of the CDR3: TGCGCCAGCAGCCAAGATTCGGCCGGGACTAGGGGCTCCTACGAGCAGTACTTC.

Of note for this clonotype: The junction does not match germline at one end; this may be a read error. The chain has TRBV6-6 and TRBJ1-4; TRBD1 matches at 10 bases. Germline CDR1 MNHNY, CDR2 SVGAGI (reference sequence). This CDR3 is built from 14 residues. Here the CDR3 reads CAISLGQGNEKLFF. CDR3 DNA sequence: TGTGCCATCAGTCTGGGACAGGGGAATGAAAAACTGTTTTTT.

This clonotype was counted ten times or more. The genes are TRBV7-2 and TRBJ2-2; D is possibly TRBD1 or TRBD2 (6 bases each). The CDR3 covers 14 residues. The germline gives CDR1 SGHTA, CDR2 FQGNSA. V was clipped by 5 bases and J by 6 bases, with 13 bases between them. The CDR3 region is CASSLQGGPGELFF. CDR3 DNA sequence: TGTGCCAGCAGCCTCCAAGGGGGGCCCGGGGAGCTGTTTTTT.

This clonotype was seen ten or more times. The chain joins TRBV7-9 to TRBJ1-1; D gene uncertain. The V and J ends lost 0 bases and 1 base respectively, with 6 bases between them. Germline V gene sequence: CDR1 SEHNR, CDR2 FQNEAQ (reference sequence). The length of the CDR3 is 14 residues. CDR3 in DNA: TGTGCCAGCAGCTTAGCGGCGGAGAACACTGAAGCTTTCTTT. Its translation: CASSLAAENTEAFF.

CDR3 nucleotides: TGTGCCAGTAGTATAGATCGACAGGGGTATGGCTACACCTTC. Translation: CASSIDRQGYGYTF. The gene calls are TRBV19 and TRBJ1-2; TRBD1 matches 8 bases. V lost 0 bases to trimming and J lost 5 bases; unmatched junction nucleotides: 2. This CDR3 has 14 residues. Per germline, CDR1 LNHDA and CDR2 SQIVND (reference sequence).

The rearrangement uses TRBV6-2 or TRBV6-3 and TRBJ2-5; TRBD2 aligns across 7 bases. From germline, CDR1 is MNHEY and CDR2 SVGEGT. After removal of 5 bases from V and 1 base from J, the junction contained 4 bases not matched to a gene. This CDR3 region has 14 residues. The DNA of the CDR3 is TGTGCCAGCAGTATCCGGGGGGTCCAAGAGACCCAGTACTTC. It translates to CASSIRGVQETQYF.

V gene TRBV27 combines with J gene TRBJ2-1; 7 bases match TRBD2. With V trimmed by 4 bases and J by 14 bases, 8 bases remained unmatched. Germline CDR1 and CDR2: MNHEY and SMNVEV (reference sequence). The CDR3 has 12 amino acids. In nucleotides, the CDR3 is TGTGCCAGCAGTTCGGGGGGTGGCGGTGAGTTCTTC. As protein: CASSSGGGGEFF.

A note on this clonotype: One end of the junction varies from germline; a read error may be responsible. The chain has TRBV7-8 and TRBJ2-7, with 11 bases identical to TRBD2. This CDR3 comprises 15 residues. The germline gives CDR1 SGHVS, CDR2 FQNEAQ. CDR3 in amino acids: CASSLAGGSGYEQYF. The CDR3 DNA reads TGTGCCAGCAGCCTAGCGGGGGGATCCGGCTACGAGCAGTACTTC.

This chain connects TRBV9 to TRBJ1-2; tentatively, D is TRBD1 (6 bases). Germline CDR1 is SGDLS and CDR2 is YYNGEE. Trimming shortened V by 0 bases and J by 5 bases, and 11 bases separated the two germline ends. CDR3 length: 14 amino acids. CDR3 DNA: TGTGCCAGCAGCGTAGCGGCACAGGGTTATGGCTACACCTTC. Translated, it gives CASSVAAQGYGYTF.

The chain is built from TRBV25-1 and TRBJ2-7, with D unresolved. Looked up from germline, CDR1 is MGHDK and CDR2 is SYGVNS. CDR3 length equals 13 residues. V shed 3 bases and J shed 7 bases, with 13 bases lying between them. In nucleotides, the CDR3 is TGTGCCAGCAGTGACGGACGGGCTTTTGAGCAGTACTTC. Translating it yields CASSDGRAFEQYF.